These 18 T cell receptor beta chains were all obtained from the same sample, sequenced in a study of T cell repertoires in cytomegalovirus infection. Each CDR3 protein is one row after TCRdb ran MiXCR on the reads. The profile shows 300,000 or so distinct CDR3 sequences, about a tenth of them singletons. Sequenced sample: PBMCs. The receptors were sampled from a human donor in good health (CMV status not recorded). Some clones in this sample may be carry-over from other donors' samples.

There are many counts of this clonotype. The CDR3 sequence is CAISEVGTLRGETQYF. The CDR3 nucleotides are TGTGCCATCAGTGAAGTCGGGACATTGAGGGGAGAGACCCAGTACTTC. The rearrangement uses TRBV10-3 and TRBJ2-5, with a weak D call TRBD1 (6 bases). The CDR3 is 16 residues long. Trimming stripped 3 bases from V and 4 bases from J, with 18 bases between. The germline V gene has CDR1 ENHRY and CDR2 SYGVKD.

CDR3 nucleotides: TGTGCCAGCAGCAGGATCCGGGGGGATTCACCCCTCCACTTT. It yields the protein CASSRIRGDSPLHF. V usage is TRBV7-9 and J usage is TRBJ1-6, with D perhaps TRBD1 (5 bases). Trimming stripped 5 bases from V and 8 bases from J, with 13 bases between. This CDR3 has 14 residues. Germline-derived CDR1 and CDR2 are SEHNR and FQNEAQ (reference sequence).

This clonotype has a handful of counts. The chain couples TRBV29-1 to TRBJ1-1; D not resolved. The V and J ends lost 1 base and 5 bases respectively, with 11 bases between them. Germline V gives CDR1 SQVTM, CDR2 ANQGSEA. This CDR3 comprises 13 residues. The CDR3 coding sequence is TGCAGCGTTGAAGCCGGAGTGGGTACTGAAGCTTTCTTT. Amino acid sequence: CSVEAGVGTEAFF.

The chain combines TRBV5-5 with TRBJ1-1; 8 nucleotides line up with TRBD1. V was pared by 0 bases and J by 6 bases, with 4 bases of the junction left unmatched. In germline, CDR1 is SGHKS, CDR2 YYEKEE (reference sequence). The CDR3 extends over 14 amino acids. CDR3 DNA: TGTGCCAGCAGCTTGGGACAGGGGCTTCCTGAAGCTTTCTTT. Amino acid sequence: CASSLGQGLPEAFF. Full variable domain (outside the CDR3, taken from reference TRBV5-5 and TRBJ1-1): DAGVTQSPTHLIKTRGQQVTLRCSPISGHKSVSWYQQVLGQGPQFIFQYYEKEERGRGNFPDRFSARQFPNYSSELNVNALLLGDSALYLCASSLGQGLPEAFFGQGTRLTVV.

This clonotype has at least ten counts. J is TRBJ1-3 and V is TRBV5-1; D possibly corresponds to TRBD1 (5 bases). CDR1 is SGHRS, CDR2 YFSETQ, per germline. CDR3 length equals 14 residues. The V and J ends lost 1 base and 2 bases respectively, with 7 bases between them. CDR3 loop: CASSLWGTGNTIYF. CDR3 DNA: TGCGCCAGCAGCTTGTGGGGGACTGGAAACACCATATATTTT.

This clonotype was picked up many times. The CDR3 loop reads CASSMGPTNEKLFF. The CDR3 DNA follows: TGTGCCAGCAGCATGGGACCAACTAATGAAAAACTGTTTTTT. The chain is built from TRBV7-9 and TRBJ1-4; D perhaps matches TRBD1 (5 bases). V gave up 5 bases and J gave up 0 bases, with 7 bases separating them. This CDR3 has 14 amino acids. Germline V gene sequence: CDR1 SEHNR, CDR2 FQNEAQ (reference sequence).

This clonotype was detected ten times or more. The rearrangement uses TRBV11-2 and TRBJ1-2, with D possibly TRBD1 on 5 matching bases. The germline V and J ends were trimmed by 5 bases and 6 bases, with 13 bases remaining between them. The CDR3 covers 13 residues. In germline, CDR1 is SGHAT, CDR2 FQNNGV. Written as DNA, the CDR3 is TGTGCCAGCAGCCCGGATACAGGACATGGCTACACCTTC. It encodes CASSPDTGHGYTF.

This clonotype was detected many times. The chain joins TRBV5-1 to TRBJ1-1, with unresolved D. The CDR3 consists of 15 residues. The germline V gene has CDR1 SGHRS and CDR2 YFSETQ. V was shortened by 2 bases and J by 1 base, with 12 bases between the two germline ends. The chain's CDR3 is CASSLEGGRNTEAFF. The DNA of the CDR3 is TGCGCCAGCAGCTTAGAGGGCGGCAGGAACACTGAAGCTTTCTTT.

A few counts support this clonotype. The rearrangement uses TRBV28 and TRBJ2-5; unclear D gene. The CDR3 has 13 amino acids. CDR1 is MDHEN and CDR2 is SYDVKM in the germline V gene. The CDR3 nucleotides read TGTGCGGGTGGAAGCCCGACCCAAGAGACCCAGTACTTC. It specifies CAGGSPTQETQYF.

There are a few counts of this clonotype. The chain's CDR3 is CSAFDMFTGELFF. CDR3 bases: TGCAGTGCTTTCGACATGTTTACCGGGGAGCTGTTTTTT. This rearrangement joins TRBV20-1 to TRBJ2-2; D not certain. CDR1 DFQATT and CDR2 SNEGSKA come from the germline V gene (reference sequence). V was trimmed by 5 bases and J by 5 bases, leaving 12 bases between them. The CDR3 has 13 residues.

This clonotype came up many times. The rearrangement joins TRBV27 to TRBJ2-1; TRBD1 matches 10 bases. The J segment lost 6 bases and the V segment lost 8 bases, leaving 13 bases of the junction unmatched. The CDR3 consists of 16 residues. CDR1 and CDR2 from the germline V gene are MNHEY and SMNVEV (reference sequence). The CDR3 here is CASPFPTGTGVNEQFF. The CDR3 region has the DNA TGTGCCAGCCCCTTCCCTACCGGGACAGGGGTCAATGAGCAGTTCTTC.

This clonotype was recorded many times. J is TRBJ1-1 and V is TRBV28; D perhaps matches TRBD1 (6 bases). The CDR3 is 15 amino acids. Germline lookup yields CDR1 MDHEN and CDR2 SYDVKM. V was clipped by 4 bases and J by 5 bases, with 17 bases between them. In DNA form, the CDR3 reads TGTGCCAGCAGTTACATTCGGGGAGGGGGAACTGAAGCTTTCTTT. It translates to CASSYIRGGGTEAFF.

V is TRBV24-1 and J is TRBJ1-2; D perhaps matches TRBD1 (5 bases). V was shortened by 3 bases and J by 6 bases, with 10 bases between the two germline ends. The CDR3 extends over 13 amino acids. Germline V gene data show CDR1 as KGHDR and CDR2 as SFDVKD. CDR3: CATSDMGPDGYTF. CDR3 bases: TGTGCCACCAGTGATATGGGGCCGGATGGCTACACCTTC.

Remarks on this clonotype: With a much larger clone just one base away, this may be a read error. The chain recombines TRBV7-3 with TRBJ2-3; perhaps TRBD2 as D (7 bases). Germline V gene data show CDR1 as SGHTA and CDR2 as FQGTGA. The CDR3 is made up of 12 amino acids. The CDR3 loop is CASSLPGGTRYF. For the CDR3, the DNA is TGTGCCAGCAGCCTCCCGGGGGGCACGCGGTATTTT.

This clonotype appeared many times. This sequence joins TRBV2 and TRBJ2-2; 10 nucleotides match TRBD1. CDR1 and CDR2 (germline): SNHLY, FYNNEI. J gave up 6 bases and V 5 bases, and 6 bases lay outside the gene matches. The CDR3 is 15 residues long. The CDR3 reads CASSTDRGPAGELFF. The CDR3 bases are TGTGCCAGCAGTACCGACAGGGGGCCGGCCGGGGAGCTGTTTTTT.

The chain joins TRBV20-1 to TRBJ1-5; D is ambiguous. The germline CDR1 and CDR2 sequences are DFQATT and SNEGSKA (reference sequence). This CDR3 comprises 14 residues. With 4 bases removed from V and 0 bases from J, the gap between germline ends came to 10 bases. CDR3 bases: TGCAGTGCTACGGGAACTTATAGCAATCAGCCCCAGCATTTT. Amino acid sequence: CSATGTYSNQPQHF.

This rearrangement joins TRBV7-9 to TRBJ1-2; no firm D call. Trimming pared 1 base from V and 4 bases from J, leaving 7 bases between. From germline, CDR1 is SEHNR and CDR2 FQNEAQ (reference sequence). CDR3 size: 13 residues. The CDR3 DNA sequence: TGTGCCAGCAGCTTAGAAAGGTCCTATGGCTACACCTTC. This gives the protein CASSLERSYGYTF.

The sample holds many counts of this clonotype. The chain combines TRBV28 with TRBJ1-4, with TRBD1 matching 7 bases. Germline V CDR1 and CDR2: MDHEN, SYDVKM. With 6 bases clipped from V and 8 bases from J, the junction kept 15 bases outside the gene matches. The CDR3 contains 16 residues. The CDR3 protein is CASRLPTGAGGEKLFF. CDR3 in DNA: TGTGCCAGCAGGTTGCCGACGGGTGCAGGGGGGGAAAAACTGTTTTTT.